This is a list of T cell receptor beta chains from one sample in a study of lymphopenia after photon versus proton radiotherapy. Generated by immunoSEQ multiplex PCR, the TCRdb table keeps only in-frame clones and is missing some. The table records roughly 18,000 clones, about four fifths of them present only once. The specimen comprised peripheral blood, sampled from a patient treated with photon-based radiotherapy. The receptor set was obtained from a woman between 45 and 60 years old with pancreatic cancer. The CDR3 runs from the conserved cysteine through the conserved F or W. D genes are given only for firm matches. Size is stated for part of the rows, as once, few or many counts, or as a class when the clone is expanded.

j_call: TRBJ2-6
clone_size: NA
d_call: TRBD2
v_call: TRBV5-6
cdr3_nt: TGTGCCAGCAGCGCCCGGGGGGTCCCCTCTGGGGCCAACGTCCTGACTTTC
cdr3_aa: CASSARGVPSGANVLTF

j_call: TRBJ2-2
clone_size: NA
d_call: TRBD1
v_call: TRBV4-2
cdr3_nt: TGTGCCAGCAGCCCGAGCCGGGACAGGGTGTCCGGGGAGCTGTTTTTT
cdr3_aa: CASSPSRDRVSGELFF

j_call: TRBJ1-3
clone_size: NA
d_call: TRBD1
v_call: TRBV11-2
cdr3_nt: TGTGCCAGCAGCCCCTGGGGGACAGGTGGAAACACCATATATTTT
cdr3_aa: CASSPWGTGGNTIYF

j_call: TRBJ2-5
clone_size: NA
d_call: NA
v_call: TRBV11-2
cdr3_nt: TGTGCCAGCAGCCCTGTAGGGGGGCTGGAGACCCAGTACTTC
cdr3_aa: CASSPVGGLETQYF

j_call: TRBJ1-2
clone_size: NA
d_call: NA
v_call: TRBV2
cdr3_nt: TGTGCCAGCAGTGAGAGGGGGGATAGGGCCAACTATGGCTACACCTTC
cdr3_aa: CASSERGDRANYGYTF

j_call: TRBJ2-7
clone_size: NA
d_call: NA
v_call: TRBV28
cdr3_nt: TGTGCCAGCAGTTTCCCCCGGGCAGAGAGCTCCTACGAGCAGTACTTC
cdr3_aa: CASSFPRAESSYEQYF

j_call: TRBJ1-2
clone_size: NA
d_call: NA
v_call: TRBV4-1
cdr3_nt: TGCGCCAGCAGCCAAGAGAAGGGAACCTATGGCTACACCTTC
cdr3_aa: CASSQEKGTYGYTF

j_call: TRBJ2-5
clone_size: few
d_call: NA
v_call: TRBV19
cdr3_nt: TGTGCCAGTAGCCCGACAGACTGGGAGACCCAGTACTTC
cdr3_aa: CASSPTDWETQYF

j_call: TRBJ2-5
clone_size: NA
d_call: TRBD2
v_call: TRBV5-1
cdr3_nt: TGCGCCAGCAGCTTATCTAGCGGGAGAGGTTTCGAGACCCAGTACTTC
cdr3_aa: CASSLSSGRGFETQYF

j_call: TRBJ2-1
clone_size: NA
d_call: NA
v_call: TRBV14
cdr3_nt: TGTGCCAGCAGCCAAACCCAGAGTTACAATGAGCAGTTCTTC
cdr3_aa: CASSQTQSYNEQFF

j_call: TRBJ2-1
clone_size: NA
d_call: TRBD1
v_call: TRBV6-4
cdr3_nt: TGTGCCAGCAGTGACAGGGGACAGCCCTACAATGAGCAGTTCTTC
cdr3_aa: CASSDRGQPYNEQFF

j_call: TRBJ1-1
clone_size: NA
d_call: NA
v_call: TRBV28
cdr3_nt: TGTGCCAGCTTAACAGGTGACACTGAAGCTTTCTTT
cdr3_aa: CASLTGDTEAFF

j_call: TRBJ1-1
clone_size: NA
d_call: TRBD1
v_call: TRBV6-6
cdr3_nt: TGTGCCAGCAGTCGGGACAGGATGTACACTGAAGCTTTCTTT
cdr3_aa: CASSRDRMYTEAFF

j_call: TRBJ1-5
clone_size: NA
d_call: TRBD1
v_call: TRBV12-5
cdr3_nt: TGTGCTAGTGGACAGCGGAATACCAGGGGGCTCGTAAATCAGCCCCAGCATTTT
cdr3_aa: CASGQRNTRGLVNQPQHF

j_call: TRBJ2-3
clone_size: NA
d_call: TRBD2
v_call: TRBV27
cdr3_nt: TGTGCCAGCAGTAGAAAAATAGCGGGAACTAGCACAGATACGCAGTATTTT
cdr3_aa: CASSRKIAGTSTDTQYF

j_call: TRBJ2-7
clone_size: NA
d_call: TRBD1
v_call: TRBV5-6
cdr3_nt: TGTGCCAGCAGCCACGGACAGGGGACCTACGAGCAGTACTTC
cdr3_aa: CASSHGQGTYEQYF